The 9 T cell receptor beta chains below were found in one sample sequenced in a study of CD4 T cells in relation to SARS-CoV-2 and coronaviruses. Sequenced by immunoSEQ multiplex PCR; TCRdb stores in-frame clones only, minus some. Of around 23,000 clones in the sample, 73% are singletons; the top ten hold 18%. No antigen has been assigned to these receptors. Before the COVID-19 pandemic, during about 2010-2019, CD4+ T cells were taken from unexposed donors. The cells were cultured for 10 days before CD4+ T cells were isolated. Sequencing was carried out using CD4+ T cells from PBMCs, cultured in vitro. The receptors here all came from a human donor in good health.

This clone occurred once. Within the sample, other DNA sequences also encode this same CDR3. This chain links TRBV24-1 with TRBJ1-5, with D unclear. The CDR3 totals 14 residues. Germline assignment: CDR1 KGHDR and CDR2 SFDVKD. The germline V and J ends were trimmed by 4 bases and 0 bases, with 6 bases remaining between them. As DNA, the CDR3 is TGTGCCACCAGTGAGGGCAGTAGCAATCAGCCCCAGCATTTT. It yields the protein CATSEGSSNQPQHF.

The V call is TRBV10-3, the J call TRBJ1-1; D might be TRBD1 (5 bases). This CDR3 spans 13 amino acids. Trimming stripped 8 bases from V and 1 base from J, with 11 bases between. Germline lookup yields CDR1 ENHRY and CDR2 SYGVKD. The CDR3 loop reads CAILGGRNTEAFF. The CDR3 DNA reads TGTGCCATCTTGGGGGGGAGGAACACTGAAGCTTTCTTT.

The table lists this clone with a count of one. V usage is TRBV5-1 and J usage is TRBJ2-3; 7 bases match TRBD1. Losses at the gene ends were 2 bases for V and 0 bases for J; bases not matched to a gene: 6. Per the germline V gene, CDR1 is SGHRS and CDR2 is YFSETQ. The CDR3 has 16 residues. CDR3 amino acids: CASSLYRDRSTDTQYF. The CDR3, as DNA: TGCGCCAGCAGCTTATATCGGGACAGAAGCACAGATACGCAGTATTTT.

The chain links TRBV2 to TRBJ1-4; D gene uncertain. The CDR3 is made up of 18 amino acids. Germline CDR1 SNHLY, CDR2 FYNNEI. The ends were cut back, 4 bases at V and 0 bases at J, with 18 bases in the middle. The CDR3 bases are TGTGCCAGCAGTGCCCCGGGCCACGCTAAGACAACTAATGAAAAACTGTTTTTT. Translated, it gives CASSAPGHAKTTNEKLFF.

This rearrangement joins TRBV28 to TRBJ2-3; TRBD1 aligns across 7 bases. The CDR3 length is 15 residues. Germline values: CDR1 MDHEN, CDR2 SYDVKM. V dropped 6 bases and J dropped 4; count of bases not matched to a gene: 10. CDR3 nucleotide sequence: TGTGCCAGCAGCGCGAGACAGGGTTTAGCAGATACGCAGTATTTT. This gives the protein CASSARQGLADTQYF.

The CDR3 spells CASSLRQEAYEQYF. In nucleotides, the CDR3 is TGTGCCAGCAGCTTAAGGCAGGAAGCCTACGAGCAGTACTTC. The chain has TRBV7-8 and TRBJ2-7; D uncertain. Trimming shortened V by 2 bases and J by 2 bases, and 10 bases separated the two germline ends. From germline, CDR1 is SGHVS and CDR2 FQNEAQ. The length of the CDR3 is 14 residues.

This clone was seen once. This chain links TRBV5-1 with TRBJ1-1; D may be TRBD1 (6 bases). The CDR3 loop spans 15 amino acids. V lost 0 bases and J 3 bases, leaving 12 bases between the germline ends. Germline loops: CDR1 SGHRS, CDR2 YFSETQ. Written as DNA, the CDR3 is TGCGCCAGCAGCTTGGCCGTCAGGGGAGACACTGAAGCTTTCTTT. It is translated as CASSLAVRGDTEAFF.

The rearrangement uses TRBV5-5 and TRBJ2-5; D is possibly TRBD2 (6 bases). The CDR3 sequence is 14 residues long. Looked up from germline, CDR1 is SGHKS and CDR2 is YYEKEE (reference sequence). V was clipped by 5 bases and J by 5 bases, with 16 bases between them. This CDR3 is CASREERVGETQYF. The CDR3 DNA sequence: TGTGCCAGCAGGGAGGAGCGGGTCGGGGAGACCCAGTACTTC.

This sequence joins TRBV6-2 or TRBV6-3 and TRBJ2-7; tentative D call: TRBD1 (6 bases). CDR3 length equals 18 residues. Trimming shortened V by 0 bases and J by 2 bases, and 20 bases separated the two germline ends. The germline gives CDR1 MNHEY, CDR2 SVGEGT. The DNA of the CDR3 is TGTGCCAGCAGTTACTCGACCCTCAGGCAGGGGCATCCCTACGAGCAGTACTTC. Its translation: CASSYSTLRQGHPYEQYF.